The 17 T cell receptor beta chains given below trace back to one sample, sequenced in a study of vaccination effects on CD4 cells after COVID-19. Profiled with immunoSEQ multiplex PCR; TCRdb holds only in-frame clones, not every one. The table includes 37,000 or so clones, under 70% detected once. The culture ran for around ten days before CD4+ T cells were isolated. Each participant was administered two doses of either the BNT162b2 or the mRNA-1273 vaccine. No cognate antigen is known for these TCRs. Material: CD4+ T cells from PBMCs cultured without peptide, obtained after COVID-19 vaccination. These receptors originate from a human donor who received a COVID-19 vaccine.

V usage is TRBV3-1 (or the pseudogene TRBV3-2) and J usage is TRBJ1-4; no firm D call. Germline assignment: CDR1 LGHDT and CDR2 YNNKEL (reference sequence). The CDR3 is made up of 19 amino acids. Between the trimmed V and J ends, which lost 0 bases and 0 bases, there was a span of 17 bases. The CDR3 region is CASSQEISWGSPTNEKLFF. The DNA of the CDR3 is TGTGCCAGCAGCCAAGAAATCTCTTGGGGAAGTCCAACTAATGAAAAACTGTTTTTT.

This clone was seen only once. This chain uses TRBV6-6 with TRBJ2-7, with 10 bases aligning to TRBD2. Germline V gene sequence: CDR1 MNHNY, CDR2 SVGAGI (reference sequence). Losses at the gene ends were 6 bases for V and 1 base for J; bases not matched to a gene: 6. The CDR3 spans 15 residues. The CDR3, as DNA: TGTGCCAGCAGGGGGGCTAGCGGGGGTTCCTACGAGCAGTACTTC. Its translation is CASRGASGGSYEQYF.

This clone was observed once. The chain joins TRBV11-2 to TRBJ2-5; D perhaps matches TRBD2 (5 bases). Germline assignment: CDR1 SGHAT and CDR2 FQNNGV. The CDR3 is 13 residues long. Deletions cut 5 bases from V and 0 bases from J, with 7 bases between. CDR3 sequence (DNA): TGTGCCAGCAGCGACGGGGACCAAGAGACCCAGTACTTC. Residues: CASSDGDQETQYF.

This sequence joins TRBV6-5 and TRBJ2-1, with 9 bases aligning to TRBD2. Germline assignment: CDR1 MNHEY and CDR2 SVGAGI. With 8 bases clipped from V and 5 bases from J, the junction kept 7 bases outside the gene matches. CDR3 length: 14 residues. CDR3 region: CASLTGTSNNEQFF. CDR3 in DNA: TGTGCCAGCCTAACCGGGACTAGCAACAATGAGCAGTTCTTC.

This chain joins TRBV15 and TRBJ1-3; D gene uncertain. This CDR3 region has 12 residues. Trimming took 1 base from V and 4 from J, leaving 2 bases between them. Germline V gene data show CDR1 as LNHNV and CDR2 as YYDKDF (reference sequence). As DNA, the CDR3 is TGTGCCACCAGCAGAGCCGGAAACACCATATATTTT. Amino acid sequence: CATSRAGNTIYF.

This clone appeared a few times. The CDR3 loop is CASKGGSQPQHF. CDR3 in DNA: TGTGCCAGTAAGGGGGGAAGCCAGCCCCAGCATTTT. The chain has TRBV19 and TRBJ1-5, with a possible D match to TRBD1 (6 bases). The germline CDR1 and CDR2 sequences are LNHDA and SQIVND (reference sequence). Deletions cut 7 bases from V and 7 bases from J, with 11 bases between. The CDR3 is 12 residues long.

The sample holds a few counts of this clone. The CDR3 DNA reads TGTGCCAGCAGCTTGAGATTTCAGGGACAGGGGCGTTCCGGAGCTTTCTTT. Amino acids: CASSLRFQGQGRSGAFF. The chain couples TRBV5-6 to TRBJ1-1; 10 nucleotides agree with TRBD1. The junction had 16 bases not matched to a gene; V was cut back by 1 base and J by 10 bases. Per the germline V gene, CDR1 is SGHDT and CDR2 is YYEEEE. The CDR3 consists of 17 residues.

The chain recombines TRBV6-5 with TRBJ1-3; no definite D call. Trimming took off 0 bases at V and 0 bases at J, with 9 bases between the two ends. Germline loops: CDR1 MNHEY, CDR2 SVGAGI. The CDR3 extends over 16 amino acids. As DNA, the CDR3 is TGTGCCAGCAGTTACTCGAGGATCCGCTCTGGAAACACCATATATTTT. It yields the protein CASSYSRIRSGNTIYF.

The chain carries TRBV5-5 and TRBJ2-5; no clear D gene. Germline V gene sequence: CDR1 SGHKS, CDR2 YYEKEE (reference sequence). V was pared by 0 bases and J by 5 bases, with 2 bases between. The CDR3 is made up of 11 amino acids. CDR3 DNA sequence: TGTGCCAGCAGCTTGGTGGAGACCCAGTACTTC. Translation gives CASSLVETQYF.

In this sample, this clone turned up a few times. CDR3 loop: CASGSFYRDNSYEQYF. Written as DNA, the CDR3 is TGTGCCAGCGGTAGCTTTTACCGGGACAACTCCTACGAGCAGTACTTC. The chain combines TRBV5-8 with TRBJ2-7; a weak D match, TRBD1 (6 bases). The V and J ends lost 7 bases and 0 bases respectively, with 20 bases between them. From germline, CDR1 is SGHTS and CDR2 YDEGEE. The CDR3 has 16 amino acids.

This clone was observed a few times. Other DNA sequences from this sample encode an identical CDR3 as well. The gene calls are TRBV4-1 and TRBJ1-5; D possibly corresponds to TRBD1 (6 bases). Germline CDR1 MGHRA, CDR2 YSYEKL. The CDR3 length is 13 residues. Trimming removed 1 base from V and 5 bases from J, with 6 bases in between. The CDR3 sequence: CASSQAGDQPQHF. The CDR3, as DNA: TGCGCCAGCAGCCAAGCAGGGGATCAGCCCCAGCATTTT.

The rearrangement links TRBV5-4 to TRBJ1-4; D unclear. The germline V gene has CDR1 SGHNT and CDR2 YYREEE (reference sequence). The CDR3 is made up of 15 amino acids. Trimming left V 3 bases short and J 6 bases short, with 15 bases between. The CDR3 bases are TGTGCCAGCAGCTCAGGAGGTAAAGTGGATGAAAAACTGTTTTTT. This gives the protein CASSSGGKVDEKLFF.

The V and J genes are TRBV7-9 and TRBJ2-7; D unresolved. The CDR3 extends over 12 amino acids. The V gene lost 1 base and the J gene lost 3 bases, with 4 bases spanning the gap. CDR1 SEHNR and CDR2 FQNEAQ come from the germline V gene (reference sequence). The CDR3 reads CASSLGVYEQYF. CDR3 coding DNA: TGTGCCAGCAGCTTAGGGGTCTACGAGCAGTACTTC.

The chain is built from TRBV2 and TRBJ2-5; 13 positions match TRBD2. Germline trimming cut 8 bases from V and 2 bases from J; bases unmatched to any gene: 8. Germline V CDR1 and CDR2: SNHLY, FYNNEI. This CDR3 comprises 16 residues. In DNA, the CDR3 is TGTGCCAGCCATACTAGCGGGAGGGCCGAACAAGAGACCCAGTACTTC. Its protein product is CASHTSGRAEQETQYF.

The chain joins TRBV14 to TRBJ2-5; 11 bases align to TRBD2. Germline V lookup: CDR1 SGHDN, CDR2 FVKESK. The CDR3 has 15 residues. Losses at the gene ends were 4 bases for V and 2 bases for J; bases not matched to a gene: 3. Here the CDR3 reads CASSLRLAGQETQYF. CDR3 nucleotide sequence: TGTGCCAGCAGCCTGAGACTAGCGGGGCAAGAGACCCAGTACTTC.

The CDR3 sequence: CASSLSGSGTDTQYF. DNA for the CDR3: TGTGCCAGCAGCCTCAGCGGGAGCGGCACAGATACGCAGTATTTT. The chain is built from TRBV3-1 (or the pseudogene TRBV3-2) and TRBJ2-3; 8 bases map to TRBD2. V was clipped by 4 bases and J by 1 base; unmatched bases: 4. Germline lookup yields CDR1 LGHDT and CDR2 YNNKEL (reference sequence). This CDR3 is 15 amino acids long.

CDR3 protein: CASSQISVTQETQYF. The DNA for the CDR3 is TGTGCCAGCAGCCAAATTTCGGTCACACAAGAGACCCAGTACTTC. The gene calls are TRBV3-1 (or the pseudogene TRBV3-2) and TRBJ2-5; no clear D gene. Trimming shortened V by 2 bases and J by 2 bases, and 12 bases separated the two germline ends. The germline V gene has CDR1 LGHDT and CDR2 YNNKEL (reference sequence). The CDR3 is made up of 15 amino acids.